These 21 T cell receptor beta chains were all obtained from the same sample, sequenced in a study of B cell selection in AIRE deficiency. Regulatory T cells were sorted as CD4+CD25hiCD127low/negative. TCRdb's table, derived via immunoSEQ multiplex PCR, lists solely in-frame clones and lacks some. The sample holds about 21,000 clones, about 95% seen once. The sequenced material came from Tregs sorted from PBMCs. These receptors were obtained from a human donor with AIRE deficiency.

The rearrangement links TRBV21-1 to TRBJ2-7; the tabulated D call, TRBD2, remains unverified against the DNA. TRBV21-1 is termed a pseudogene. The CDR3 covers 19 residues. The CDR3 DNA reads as TGTGCCAGCAGCCCCTCAGGGTGCCGGGAGGCACCCCTCACTTACGAGCAGTACTTC. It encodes CASSPSGCREAPLTYEQYF.

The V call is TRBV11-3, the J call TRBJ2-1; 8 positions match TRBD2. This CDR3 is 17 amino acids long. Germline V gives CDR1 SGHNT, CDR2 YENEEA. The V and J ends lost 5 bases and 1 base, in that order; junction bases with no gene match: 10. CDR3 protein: CASSPRGSGISYNEQFF. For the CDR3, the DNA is TGTGCCAGCAGCCCCCGGGGTAGCGGGATATCCTACAATGAGCAGTTCTTC.

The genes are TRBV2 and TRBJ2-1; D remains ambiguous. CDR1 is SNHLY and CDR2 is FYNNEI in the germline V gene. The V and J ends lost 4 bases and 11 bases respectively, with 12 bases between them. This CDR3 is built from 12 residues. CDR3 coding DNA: TGTGCCAGCAGTGGTGAAGCCTATAAGCAGTTCTTC. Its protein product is CASSGEAYKQFF.

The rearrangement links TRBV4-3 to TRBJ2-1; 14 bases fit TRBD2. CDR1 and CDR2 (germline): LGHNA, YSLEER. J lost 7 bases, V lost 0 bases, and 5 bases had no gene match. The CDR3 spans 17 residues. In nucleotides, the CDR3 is TGCGCCAGCAGCCAAGAAGGGACTAGCGGGAGTTATAATGAGCAGTTCTTC. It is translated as CASSQEGTSGSYNEQFF.

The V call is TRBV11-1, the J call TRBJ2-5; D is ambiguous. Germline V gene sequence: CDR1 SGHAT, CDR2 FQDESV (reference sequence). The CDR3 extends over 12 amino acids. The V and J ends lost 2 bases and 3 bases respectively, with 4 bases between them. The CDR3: CASSLTKETQYF. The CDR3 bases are TGTGCCAGCAGCTTAACCAAAGAGACCCAGTACTTC.

The DNA for the CDR3 is TGTGCCAGCAGTTACGCGGGGAAACAGTACTTC. Protein sequence: CASSYAGKQYF. V usage is TRBV6-6 and J usage is TRBJ2-7; D is perhaps TRBD2 (6 bases). The germline gives CDR1 MNHNY, CDR2 SVGAGI (reference sequence). This CDR3 spans 11 amino acids. Trimming stripped 2 bases from V and 10 bases from J, with 9 bases between.

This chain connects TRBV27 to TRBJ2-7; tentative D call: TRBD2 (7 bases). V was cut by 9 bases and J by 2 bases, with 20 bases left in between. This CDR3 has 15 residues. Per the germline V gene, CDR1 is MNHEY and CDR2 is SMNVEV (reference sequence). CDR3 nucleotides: TGTGCCAGTAAAAAAGGGGGGGGTCATACCTACGAGCAGTACTTC. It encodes CASKKGGGHTYEQYF.

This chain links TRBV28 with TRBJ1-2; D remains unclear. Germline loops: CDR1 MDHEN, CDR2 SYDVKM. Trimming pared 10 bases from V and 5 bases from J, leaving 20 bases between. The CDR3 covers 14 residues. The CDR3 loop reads CATMGQPSFYGYTF. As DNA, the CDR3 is TGTGCCACCATGGGCCAGCCGTCCTTTTATGGCTACACCTTC.

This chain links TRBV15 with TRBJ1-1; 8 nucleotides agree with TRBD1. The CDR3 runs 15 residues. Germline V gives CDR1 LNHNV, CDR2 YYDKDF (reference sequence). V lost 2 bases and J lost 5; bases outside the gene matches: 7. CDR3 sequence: CATSRPDRGGTEAFF. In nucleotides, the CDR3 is TGTGCCACCAGCAGACCTGACAGGGGAGGTACTGAAGCTTTCTTT.

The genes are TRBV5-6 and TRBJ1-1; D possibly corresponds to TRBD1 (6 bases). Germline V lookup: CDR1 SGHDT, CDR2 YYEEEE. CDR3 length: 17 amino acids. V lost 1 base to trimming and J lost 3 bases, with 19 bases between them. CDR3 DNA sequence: TGTGCCAGCAGCTTGAGGTTACGGGGGCGGGGGTACACTGAAGCTTTCTTT. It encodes CASSLRLRGRGYTEAFF.

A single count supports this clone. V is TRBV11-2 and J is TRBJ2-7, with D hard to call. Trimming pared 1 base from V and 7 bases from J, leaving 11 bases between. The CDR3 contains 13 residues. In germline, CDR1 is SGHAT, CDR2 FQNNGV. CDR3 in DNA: TGTGCCAGCAGCTTAGTGTCCCGGCAGGAGCAGTACTTC. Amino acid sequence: CASSLVSRQEQYF. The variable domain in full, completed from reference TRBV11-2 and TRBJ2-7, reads EAGVAQSPRYKIIEKRQSVAFWCNPISGHATLYWYQQILGQGPKLLIQFQNNGVVDDSQLPKDRFSAERLKGVDSTLKIQPAKLEDSAVYLCASSLVSRQEQYFGPGTRLTVT.

The CDR3, as DNA: TGCGCCAGCAGCCAAGACTTCCAGCGGGGTCTCCAGTATTTT. Translated: CASSQDFQRGLQYF. The chain is built from TRBV4-3 and TRBJ2-3; 7 bases are shared with TRBD2. The germline CDR1 and CDR2 sequences are LGHNA and YSLEER. Germline trimming cut 0 bases from V and 12 bases from J; bases unmatched to any gene: 9. This CDR3 is 14 amino acids long.

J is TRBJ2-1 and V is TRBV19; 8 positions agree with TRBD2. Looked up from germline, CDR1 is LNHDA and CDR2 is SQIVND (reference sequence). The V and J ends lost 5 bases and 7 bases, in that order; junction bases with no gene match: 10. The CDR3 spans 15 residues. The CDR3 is CASSLLGGRLNEQFF. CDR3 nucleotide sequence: TGTGCCAGTAGTCTACTTGGCGGGAGGTTAAATGAGCAGTTCTTC.

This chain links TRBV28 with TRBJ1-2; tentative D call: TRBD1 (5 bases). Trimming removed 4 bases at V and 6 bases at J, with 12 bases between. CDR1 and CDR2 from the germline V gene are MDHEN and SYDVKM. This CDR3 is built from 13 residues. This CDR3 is CASSWRGSHGYTF. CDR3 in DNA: TGTGCCAGCAGTTGGCGGGGGTCCCATGGCTACACCTTC.

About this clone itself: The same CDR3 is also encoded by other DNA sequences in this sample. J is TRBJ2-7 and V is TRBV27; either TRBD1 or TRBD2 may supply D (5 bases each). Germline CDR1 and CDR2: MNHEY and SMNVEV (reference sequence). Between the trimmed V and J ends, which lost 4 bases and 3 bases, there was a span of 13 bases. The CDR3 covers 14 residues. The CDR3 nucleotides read TGTGCCAGCAGTTCCCCAGGGACCGGCTACGAGCAGTACTTC. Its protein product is CASSSPGTGYEQYF.

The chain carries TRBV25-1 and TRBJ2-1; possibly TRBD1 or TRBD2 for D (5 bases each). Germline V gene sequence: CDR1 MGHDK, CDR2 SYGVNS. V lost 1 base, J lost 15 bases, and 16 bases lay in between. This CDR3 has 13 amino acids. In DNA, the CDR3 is TGTGCCAGCAGTGAATTAAAAGGGCAGGGACGGTTCTTC. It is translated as CASSELKGQGRFF.

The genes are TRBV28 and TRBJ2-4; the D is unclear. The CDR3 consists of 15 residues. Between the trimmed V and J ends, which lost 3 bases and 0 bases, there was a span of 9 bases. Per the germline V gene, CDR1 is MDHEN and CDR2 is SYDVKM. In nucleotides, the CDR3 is TGTGCCAGCAGTTTTAGGCTTCTAGCCAAAAACATTCAGTACTTC. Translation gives CASSFRLLAKNIQYF.

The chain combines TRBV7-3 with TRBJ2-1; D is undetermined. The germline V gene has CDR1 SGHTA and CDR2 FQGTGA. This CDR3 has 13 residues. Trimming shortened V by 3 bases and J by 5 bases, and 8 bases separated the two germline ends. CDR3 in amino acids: CASSFDRDNEQFF. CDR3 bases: TGTGCCAGCAGCTTCGACCGAGACAATGAGCAGTTCTTC.

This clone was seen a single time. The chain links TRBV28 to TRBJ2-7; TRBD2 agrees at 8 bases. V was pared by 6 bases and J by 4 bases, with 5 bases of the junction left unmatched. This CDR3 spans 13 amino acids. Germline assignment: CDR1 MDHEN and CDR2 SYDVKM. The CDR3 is CASRVAGRYEQYF. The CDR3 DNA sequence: TGTGCCAGCAGAGTAGCGGGACGATACGAGCAGTACTTC.

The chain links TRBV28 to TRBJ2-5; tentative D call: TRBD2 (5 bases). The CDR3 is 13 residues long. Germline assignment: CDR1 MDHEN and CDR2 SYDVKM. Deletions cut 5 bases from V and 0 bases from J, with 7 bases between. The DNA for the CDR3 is TGTGCCAGCAGTAGGAGGAACCAAGAGACCCAGTACTTC. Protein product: CASSRRNQETQYF.

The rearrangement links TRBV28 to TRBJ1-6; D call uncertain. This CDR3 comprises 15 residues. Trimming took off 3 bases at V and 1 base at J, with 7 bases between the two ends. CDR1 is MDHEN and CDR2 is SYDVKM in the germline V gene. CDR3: CASSFTGSYNSPLHF. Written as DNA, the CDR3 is TGTGCCAGCAGTTTCACCGGATCCTATAATTCACCCCTCCACTTT.